This entry lists 25 T cell receptor beta chains sequenced from one sample in a study of cytomegalovirus exposure and HLA in healthy donors. Repertoires were generated with immunoSEQ multiplex PCR, while TCRdb's copy carries only in-frame clones and drops some. This table holds some 170,000 clones, roughly 84% found once. The source material was PBMCs. The receptors originated from a man younger than 45 in good health and CMV-seropositive.

This clone showed up just a few times. V and J are TRBV28 and TRBJ2-7; D might be TRBD1 (6 bases). The CDR3 extends over 12 amino acids. CDR1 is MDHEN, CDR2 SYDVKM, per germline. V was cut by 5 bases and J by 11 bases, with 16 bases left in between. CDR3 nucleotide sequence: TGTGCCAGCAGTAAAAACACAGGGAAGGAGTACTTC. Translated, it gives CASSKNTGKEYF.

The rearrangement joins TRBV6-5 to TRBJ2-7, with 8 bases aligning to TRBD1. V lost 4 bases to trimming and J lost 5 bases; unmatched junction nucleotides: 4. CDR3 length: 13 amino acids. Germline V gene lookup returns CDR1 MNHEY and CDR2 SVGAGI. The chain's CDR3 is CASSSTGENEQYF. CDR3 bases: TGTGCCAGCAGTTCGACAGGGGAAAACGAGCAGTACTTC.

The chain carries TRBV7-8 and TRBJ2-1; 9 bases map to TRBD2. The V gene end was trimmed by 2 bases and the J gene end by 6 bases; junction bases not matched to a gene: 8. This CDR3 region has 16 residues. The germline V gene has CDR1 SGHVS and CDR2 FQNEAQ. CDR3 loop: CASSLRTSDGSNEQFF. In DNA, the CDR3 is TGTGCCAGCAGCTTAAGGACTAGCGATGGTTCCAATGAGCAGTTCTTC.

J is TRBJ1-6 and V is TRBV19, with 8 bases fitting TRBD1. Germline CDR1 reads LNHDA; CDR2 reads SQIVND (reference sequence). The CDR3 is 15 residues long. V lost 4 bases, J lost 6 bases, and 5 bases stayed unmatched. This chain's CDR3 is CASSTRQGFNSPLHF. CDR3 nucleotide sequence: TGTGCCAGTAGTACCAGACAGGGGTTTAATTCACCCCTCCACTTT.

The gene calls are TRBV5-4 and TRBJ1-1, with D tentatively TRBD1 (5 bases). V was trimmed by 3 bases and J by 4 bases, leaving 13 bases between them. The CDR3 runs to 14 residues. Looked up from germline, CDR1 is SGHNT and CDR2 is YYREEE (reference sequence). CDR3 amino acids: CASSYITGGTEAFF. In DNA, the CDR3 is TGTGCCAGCAGCTACATAACGGGGGGCACTGAAGCTTTCTTT. Combining the CDR3 with reference TRBV5-4 and TRBJ1-1 gives the whole variable domain ETGVTQSPTHLIKTRGQQVTLRCSSQSGHNTVSWYQQALGQGPQFIFQYYREEENGRGNFPPRFSGLQFPNYSSELNVNALELDDSALYLCASSYITGGTEAFFGQGTRLTVV.

This clone occurred many times. This chain joins TRBV30 and TRBJ1-3; 7 bases map to TRBD1. The CDR3 runs 15 residues. Unmatched junction bases numbered 7, after V lost 3 bases and J lost 2 bases. The germline CDR1 and CDR2 sequences are GTSNPN and SVGIG (reference sequence). CDR3 residues: CAWRIPGGPGNTIYF. For the CDR3, the DNA is TGTGCCTGGAGGATCCCAGGGGGACCTGGAAACACCATATATTTT. Variable domain in full (rest from reference TRBV30 and TRBJ1-3): SQTIHQWPATLVQPVGSPLSLECTVEGTSNPNLYWYRQAAGRGLQLLFYSVGIGQISSEVPQNLSASRPQDRQFILSSKKLLLSDSGFYLCAWRIPGGPGNTIYFGEGSWLTVV.

The V call is TRBV5-3, the J call TRBJ2-7; 16 bases are a match to TRBD2. TRBV5-3 counts as an open reading frame of uncertain function. The CDR3 loop spans 18 amino acids. V shed 0 bases and J 3 bases; nucleotides not matched to a gene: 6. The DNA for the CDR3 is TGTGCCAGAAGCTTGGAGGGACTAGCGGGAGGGCCTTTCTACGAGCAGTACTTC. The encoded protein is CARSLEGLAGGPFYEQYF.

This chain links TRBV6-1 with TRBJ1-2; D might be TRBD1 (6 bases). Germline V CDR1 and CDR2: MNHNS, SASEGT. The germline V and J ends were trimmed by 0 bases and 7 bases, with 12 bases remaining between them. The CDR3 has 14 amino acids. The chain's CDR3 is CASSEAGRGVGYTF. The CDR3 DNA is TGTGCCAGCAGTGAAGCGGGGAGGGGGGTTGGCTACACCTTC.

This CDR3 is CASIPQRGPPDTQYF. The CDR3 coding sequence is TGTGCCAGCATCCCCCAGCGGGGTCCTCCGGATACGCAGTATTTT. The chain couples TRBV7-8 to TRBJ2-3, with 7 nucleotides matching TRBD2. Germline trimming cut 7 bases from V and 6 bases from J; bases unmatched to any gene: 13. Germline loops: CDR1 SGHVS, CDR2 FQNEAQ. CDR3 size: 15 residues.

The rearrangement joins TRBV2 to TRBJ1-4; no firm D call. The germline V gene has CDR1 SNHLY and CDR2 FYNNEI. V was shortened by 5 bases and J by 8 bases, with 6 bases between the two germline ends. This CDR3 has 11 residues. CDR3 loop: CASSREEKLFF. The CDR3 bases are TGTGCCAGCAGTCGAGAGGAAAAACTGTTTTTT.

This clone was seen a few times. This chain connects TRBV6-1 to TRBJ1-6; tentatively, D is TRBD1 (6 bases). Germline CDR1 MNHNS, CDR2 SASEGT. CDR3 size: 14 residues. Trimming removed 4 bases at V and 8 bases at J, with 12 bases between. For the CDR3, the DNA is TGTGCCAGCAGTGTATCAGGGGAACATTCACCCCTCCACTTT. Translation gives CASSVSGEHSPLHF.

The gene calls are TRBV10-3 and TRBJ2-7; TRBD1 matches 7 bases. CDR1 and CDR2 from the germline V gene are ENHRY and SYGVKD. The V gene end was trimmed by 0 bases and the J gene end by 2 bases; junction bases not matched to a gene: 4. The CDR3 runs 15 residues. CDR3 sequence reads: CAISESWTGTYEQYF. Here the CDR3 DNA reads TGTGCCATCAGTGAGTCGTGGACAGGCACCTACGAGCAGTACTTC.

CDR3 in amino acids: CASSPDRTTSGNTIYF. In nucleotides, the CDR3 is TGTGCCAGTAGTCCAGACCGTACTACCTCTGGAAACACCATATATTTT. The rearrangement uses TRBV19 and TRBJ1-3, with D unresolved. Trimming removed 5 bases from V and 0 bases from J, with 14 bases in between. Germline V gives CDR1 LNHDA, CDR2 SQIVND (reference sequence). The CDR3 sequence is 16 residues long.

V and J are TRBV20-1 and TRBJ2-7; D gene uncertain. This CDR3 region has 11 residues. Per the germline V gene, CDR1 is DFQATT and CDR2 is SNEGSKA (reference sequence). Between the trimmed V and J ends, which lost 6 bases and 4 bases, there was a span of 10 bases. CDR3 region: CSAVARYEQYF. The CDR3 DNA is TGCAGTGCCGTAGCCCGGTACGAGCAGTACTTC.

The chain joins TRBV6-5 to TRBJ2-5; TRBD2 agrees at 12 bases. With 7 bases clipped from V and 7 bases from J, the junction kept 10 bases outside the gene matches. The CDR3 is 15 residues long. Germline values: CDR1 MNHEY, CDR2 SVGAGI. CDR3 in amino acids: CASTTTSGGPTTQYF. Written as DNA, the CDR3 is TGTGCCAGCACCACGACTAGCGGGGGACCGACGACCCAGTACTTC.

The chain joins TRBV6-5 to TRBJ2-7; the match to TRBD1 covers 7 bases. The CDR3 sequence is 14 residues long. CDR1 MNHEY and CDR2 SVGAGI come from the germline V gene. With 2 bases clipped from V and 2 bases from J, the junction kept 3 bases outside the gene matches. The CDR3 DNA reads as TGTGCCAGCAGTTACGGGGACAGTCCCTACGAGCAGTACTTC. Residues: CASSYGDSPYEQYF.

V usage is TRBV6-5 and J usage is TRBJ2-3; a possible D gene is TRBD2 (5 bases). Trimming took 0 bases from V and 1 from J, leaving 11 bases between them. Germline V gene sequence: CDR1 MNHEY, CDR2 SVGAGI. This CDR3 spans 16 amino acids. The CDR3: CASSYSRGSGTDTQYF. For the CDR3, the DNA is TGTGCCAGCAGTTACTCGAGAGGGAGTGGCACAGATACGCAGTATTTT.

In nucleotides, the CDR3 is TGTGCCAGTAGTATCGAAACTGAACTTTATGGCTACACCTTC. Translated: CASSIETELYGYTF. The chain employs TRBV19 and TRBJ1-2, with no clear D. Per the germline V gene, CDR1 is LNHDA and CDR2 is SQIVND (reference sequence). CDR3 length: 14 residues. Trimming cost V 3 bases and J 5 bases, with 13 bases left between them.

The V call is TRBV27, the J call TRBJ2-7, with 14 bases fitting TRBD2. The V gene end was trimmed by 5 bases and the J gene end by 4 bases; junction bases not matched to a gene: 1. Germline V gene sequence: CDR1 MNHEY, CDR2 SMNVEV (reference sequence). The CDR3 runs 14 residues. CDR3 nucleotides: TGTGCCAGCAGTCGGACTAGCGGGAGGTACGAGCAGTACTTC. Encoded protein: CASSRTSGRYEQYF.

This clone came up many times. The rearrangement links TRBV19 to TRBJ1-2, with 9 bases fitting TRBD1. The ends lost 6 bases at V and 7 bases at J; junction bases unmatched: 12. CDR1 and CDR2 from the germline V gene are LNHDA and SQIVND (reference sequence). The CDR3 spans 15 residues. CDR3 residues: CASSNLQGAGSGYTF. DNA of the CDR3: TGTGCCAGTAGCAATCTACAGGGGGCGGGGAGTGGCTACACCTTC.

The chain carries TRBV11-2 and TRBJ1-4, with no clear D. This CDR3 has 15 amino acids. Between the trimmed V and J ends, which lost 2 bases and 7 bases, there was a span of 14 bases. The germline gives CDR1 SGHAT, CDR2 FQNNGV. CDR3 nucleotides: TGTGCCAGCAGCTTACGGTCGGAGTGGGTTGAAAAACTGTTTTTT. The encoded protein is CASSLRSEWVEKLFF.

The chain carries TRBV30 and TRBJ1-3; D remains unclear. Germline CDR1 reads GTSNPN; CDR2 reads SVGIG (reference sequence). This CDR3 contains 15 residues. V was shortened by 0 bases and J by 0 bases, with 9 bases between the two germline ends. CDR3 nucleotides: TGTGCCTGGAGTGTTAATGTATACTCTGGAAACACCATATATTTT. Protein product: CAWSVNVYSGNTIYF.

The rearrangement joins TRBV7-9 to TRBJ2-1; D is unresolved. From germline, CDR1 is SEHNR and CDR2 FQNEAQ (reference sequence). The V end was cut by 7 bases, the J end by 12 bases, with 16 bases between. The CDR3 has 12 amino acids. The CDR3 region is CASTPPVTGQFF. For the CDR3, the DNA is TGTGCCAGCACCCCTCCTGTCACGGGGCAGTTCTTC.

The chain uses TRBV2 and TRBJ2-7; 10 bases match TRBD1. The CDR3 loop spans 14 amino acids. Germline V gene lookup returns CDR1 SNHLY and CDR2 FYNNEI. After removal of 7 bases from V and 5 bases from J, the junction contained 8 bases not matched to a gene. The CDR3 spells CASTQDRGDHEQYF. The CDR3 DNA reads TGTGCCAGCACCCAGGACAGGGGGGACCACGAGCAGTACTTC.

This clone turned up a few times. CDR3 loop: CASSPTDGELFF. CDR3 DNA sequence: TGTGCCAGCTCACCAACTGACGGGGAGCTGTTTTTT. The chain joins TRBV18 to TRBJ2-2; D uncertain. Germline CDR1 KGHSH, CDR2 LQKENI. The CDR3 runs to 12 residues. V was shortened by 2 bases and J by 7 bases, with 5 bases between the two germline ends. The entire variable domain, with the rest obtained from reference TRBV18 and TRBJ2-2, is as follows: NAGVMQNPRHLVRRRGQEARLRCSPMKGHSHVYWYRQLPEEGLKFMVYLQKENIIDESGMPKERFSAEFPKEGPSILRIQQVVRGDSAAYFCASSPTDGELFFGEGSRLTVL.